These 14 T cell receptor beta chains share one sample of origin, sequenced in a study of T-cell memory formation after mild COVID-19. A single record per CDR3 protein comes from TCRdb applying MiXCR to the 5' RACE reads. Of about 110,000 distinct CDR3 sequences listed, around 17% are singletons. Sample: PBMCs or a T cell subset sorted from them (not recorded which). Receptors were obtained from a man younger than 30 who had mild COVID-19 (a few samples of this study predate the infection). Cell type and time point are not known.

This clonotype was seen a single time. The CDR3 bases are TGTGCCAGCAGCGGGGGGGCCGGTGTTTTCGGAAGCGAGCAGTACTTC. Translating it yields CASSGGAGVFGSEQYF. The chain uses TRBV6-1 and TRBJ2-7; 8 bases fit TRBD2. Trimming took 6 bases from V and 6 from J; bases not matched to a gene: 16. Per the germline V gene, CDR1 is MNHNS and CDR2 is SASEGT. CDR3 size: 16 residues.

V gene TRBV6-6 combines with J gene TRBJ1-3, with 7 bases aligning to TRBD1. Germline CDR1 reads MNHNY; CDR2 reads SVGAGI (reference sequence). The junction had 9 bases not matched to a gene; V was cut back by 6 bases and J by 4 bases. This CDR3 spans 15 amino acids. The CDR3 DNA sequence: TGTGCCAGCAGACCCCAGGGGGGATCAGGAAACACCATATATTTT. It translates to CASRPQGGSGNTIYF.

This clonotype showed up just a few times. This rearrangement joins TRBV5-1 to TRBJ2-3, with 12 bases fitting TRBD2. The CDR3 runs 14 residues. Germline trimming cut 7 bases from V and 5 bases from J; bases unmatched to any gene: 5. Germline V CDR1 and CDR2: SGHRS, YFSETQ. In DNA form, the CDR3 reads TGCGCCAGCTGGACTAGCGGGGTAAGAGATACGCAGTATTTT. Protein product: CASWTSGVRDTQYF.

The gene calls are TRBV6-5 and TRBJ1-4, with TRBD1 matching 7 bases. J lost 4 bases, V lost 3 bases, and 5 bases had no gene match. In germline, CDR1 is MNHEY, CDR2 SVGAGI. The CDR3 contains 15 residues. The CDR3 is CASSYGDRDNEKLFF. In DNA, the CDR3 is TGTGCCAGCAGTTATGGAGACAGGGATAATGAAAAACTGTTTTTT.

This clonotype came up a few times. The chain links TRBV10-1 to TRBJ2-1; possibly TRBD2 for D (6 bases). Germline V gene sequence: CDR1 WNHNN, CDR2 SYGVQD (reference sequence). V lost 6 bases and J lost 4, with 10 bases in between. The CDR3 is 13 residues long. The CDR3 sequence: CASSSGTYNEQFF. The DNA for the CDR3 is TGCGCCAGCAGCTCCGGGACTTACAATGAGCAGTTCTTC.

The gene calls are TRBV20-1 and TRBJ2-3; TRBD2 matches at 13 bases. The CDR3 loop spans 15 amino acids. With V trimmed by 5 bases and J by 3 bases, 5 bases remained unmatched. Looked up from germline, CDR1 is DFQATT and CDR2 is SNEGSKA (reference sequence). The CDR3 nucleotides read TGCAGTGCTCCGACTAGCGGGGGGCCTACAGATACGCAGTATTTT. It translates to CSAPTSGGPTDTQYF.

This clonotype was found a few times. This rearrangement joins TRBV20-1 to TRBJ2-7; 7 bases agree with TRBD2. CDR3 length equals 15 residues. The V and J ends lost 4 bases and 0 bases, in that order; junction bases with no gene match: 9. CDR1 DFQATT and CDR2 SNEGSKA come from the germline V gene (reference sequence). CDR3: CSATPSQRGSYEQYF. The CDR3 DNA follows: TGCAGTGCTACCCCGAGCCAGCGGGGCTCCTACGAGCAGTACTTC.

This clonotype was seen a few times. The chain links TRBV7-2 to TRBJ2-1, with TRBD1 matching 9 bases. J was trimmed by 8 bases and V by 1 base; bases with no gene match: 6. This CDR3 has 15 residues. Germline CDR1 SGHTA, CDR2 FQGNSA. The CDR3 DNA sequence: TGTGCCAGCAGCTTAGTTTGGGACAGGGACCATGAGCAGTTCTTC. Translation: CASSLVWDRDHEQFF. Filled out from reference TRBV7-2 and TRBJ2-1, the complete variable domain reads GAGVSQSPSNKVTEKGKDVELRCDPISGHTALYWYRQSLGQGLEFLIYFQGNSAPDKSGLPSDRFSAERTGGSVSTLTIQRTQQEDSAVYLCASSLVWDRDHEQFFGPGTRLTVL.

The chain combines TRBV20-1 with TRBJ1-6; D is possibly TRBD1 (6 bases). The CDR3 totals 14 residues. V dropped 3 bases and J dropped 7 bases, with 13 bases sitting between them. Germline assignment: CDR1 DFQATT and CDR2 SNEGSKA (reference sequence). The CDR3 DNA follows: TGCAGTGCTAGGCTACAGGGCCGGAATTCACCCCTCCACTTT. It encodes CSARLQGRNSPLHF.

The chain couples TRBV6-5 to TRBJ1-2, with D unclear. V lost 6 bases and J 4 bases, leaving 12 bases between the germline ends. Germline CDR1 and CDR2: MNHEY and SVGAGI. The length of the CDR3 is 13 residues. The CDR3 bases are TGTGCCAGCAGGCAACCCCCGGGCTATGGCTACACCTTC. Translating gives CASRQPPGYGYTF.

This clonotype was picked up a small number of times. The chain links TRBV6-5 to TRBJ1-4; 8 bases are shared with TRBD1. CDR3 length: 15 amino acids. Germline V gene sequence: CDR1 MNHEY, CDR2 SVGAGI. The trim removed 7 bases at V and 0 bases at J, leaving 4 bases unmatched. The CDR3 here is CASKGQGATNEKLFF. The DNA for the CDR3 is TGTGCCAGCAAAGGACAGGGTGCAACTAATGAAAAACTGTTTTTT.

The chain has TRBV5-5 and TRBJ1-3; maybe TRBD1 (5 bases). This CDR3 spans 12 amino acids. V gave up 6 bases and J gave up 8 bases, with 12 bases separating them. The germline gives CDR1 SGHKS, CDR2 YYEKEE (reference sequence). The CDR3 sequence: CASNALGDTIYF. Written as DNA, the CDR3 is TGTGCCAGCAATGCTTTAGGGGACACCATATATTTT.

This CDR3 is CASSDGGADDVRYF. For the CDR3, the DNA is TGCGCCAGCAGCGACGGAGGCGCTGATGACGTCCGGTACTTC. The rearrangement joins TRBV5-1 to TRBJ2-7; TRBD2 might be the D (5 bases). The CDR3 runs 14 residues. Trimming removed 4 bases at V and 12 bases at J, with 23 bases between. Germline CDR1 reads SGHRS; CDR2 reads YFSETQ.

The gene calls are TRBV2 and TRBJ1-2; possibly TRBD1 for D (5 bases). The ends were cut back, 3 bases at V and 4 bases at J, with 21 bases in the middle. The germline V gene has CDR1 SNHLY and CDR2 FYNNEI. This CDR3 spans 17 amino acids. The CDR3 bases are TGTGCCAGCAGTGAGTCTAGGGGATGGCAGACTCGCTATGGCTACACCTTC. Translation: CASSESRGWQTRYGYTF.